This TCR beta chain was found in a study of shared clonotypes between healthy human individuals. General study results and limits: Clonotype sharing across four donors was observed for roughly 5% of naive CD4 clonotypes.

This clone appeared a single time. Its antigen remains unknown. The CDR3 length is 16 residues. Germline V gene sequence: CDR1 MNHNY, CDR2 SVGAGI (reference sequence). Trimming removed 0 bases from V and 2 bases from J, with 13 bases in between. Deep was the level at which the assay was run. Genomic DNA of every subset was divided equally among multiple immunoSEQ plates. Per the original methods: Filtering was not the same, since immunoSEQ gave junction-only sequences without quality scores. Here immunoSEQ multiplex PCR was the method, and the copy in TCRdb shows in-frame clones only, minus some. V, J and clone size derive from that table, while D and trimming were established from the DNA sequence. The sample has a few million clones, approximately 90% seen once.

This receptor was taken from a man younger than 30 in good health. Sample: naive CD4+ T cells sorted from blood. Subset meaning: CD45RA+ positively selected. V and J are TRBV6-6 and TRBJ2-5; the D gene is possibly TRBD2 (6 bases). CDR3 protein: CASSYSPGSKQETQYF. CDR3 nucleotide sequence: TGTGCCAGCAGTTACTCCCCCGGGAGTAAGCAAGAGACCCAGTACTTC.